The rows below give T cell receptor beta chains drawn from one sample of a study of blood T cell repertoires in COVID-19. The method was immunoSEQ multiplex PCR; TCRdb's version includes in-frame clones alone and lacks a portion of them. This sample has about 160,000 clones; approximately 79% occur once, and the top ten carry approximately 18%. The sample taken for sequencing was peripheral blood. These receptors were obtained from a woman older than 75 with acute or convalescent COVID-19. Both conserved end residues are part of each CDR3. Fields, in order: clone size, D gene, J gene, CDR3 length, V gene, CDR3 DNA, CDR3 protein. D genes are given only for firm matches. A clone size is listed for some rows: how often the clone was seen (once, few, many), or a class if it is expanded.

NA TRBD2 TRBJ2-7 16 TRBV4-3 TGCGCCAGCAGCCGATCGATAGCGGGGGGATCCTACGAGCAGTACTTC CASSRSIAGGSYEQYF
NA TRBD1 TRBJ2-1 14 TRBV18 TGTGCCAGCTCACCTCCGGGACAGGGGGCGCATCAGTTCTTC CASSPPGQGAHQFF
few NA TRBJ1-4 14 TRBV7-9 TGTGCCAGCAGCTTAGATGGGGGGAAGGAAAAACTGTTTTTT CASSLDGGKEKLFF
NA TRBD2 TRBJ2-2 18 TRBV3-1/TRBV3-2 TGTGCCAGCAGCCAAGGGCTTATTAGCGGGAGGGCCGCCGGGGAGCTGTTTTTT CASSQGLISGRAAGELFF
NA NA TRBJ1-1 15 TRBV3-1/TRBV3-2 TGTGCCAGCAGCTTCTCCGGGGTGAAGGGCACTGAAGCTTTCTTT CASSFSGVKGTEAFF
NA NA TRBJ2-5 14 TRBV9 TGTGCCAGCAGCCCCAGCTCGGAGCGCGGGACCCAGTACTTC CASSPSSERGTQYF
NA TRBD1 TRBJ2-7 16 TRBV18 TGTGCCAGCTCACCTCTTCCGGGACAGGGGCCTAGGGAGCAGTACTTC CASSPLPGQGPREQYF
few NA TRBJ1-2 14 TRBV7-9 TGTGCCAGCAGCGCCTCCCAGATCAGCTATGGCTACACCTTC CASSASQISYGYTF
NA NA TRBJ2-1 18 TRBV10-2 TGCGCCAGCAGTGAGTCCCCACAACTTATGACTGGTAACAATGAGCAGTTCTTC CASSESPQLMTGNNEQFF
NA NA TRBJ2-7 14 TRBV28 TGTGCCAGCAGTTTGGAACAGGGTGGGTACGAGCAGTACTTC CASSLEQGGYEQYF
NA NA TRBJ1-1 16 TRBV18 TGTGCCAGCTCACCACGTTTCTTTCAGGGGCGGACTGAAGCTTTCTTT CASSPRFFQGRTEAFF
NA TRBD2 TRBJ2-5 15 TRBV11-2 TGTGCCAGCAGTGGTTGGCGGGGGGGCCAAGAGACCCAGTACTTC CASSGWRGGQETQYF
NA NA TRBJ2-4 18 TRBV5-1 TGCGCCAGCAGCTTGGCAGGTCCGGGGAGCGGGCCCAAAAACATTCAGTACTTC CASSLAGPGSGPKNIQYF
once NA TRBJ2-1 13 TRBV7-9 TGTGCCAGCAGCTTAGTAGTTACCAATGAGCAGTTCTTC CASSLVVTNEQFF
NA TRBD1 TRBJ1-1 15 TRBV18 TGTGCCAGCTCACCCAAGACAGGGCAGAGTACTGAAGCTTTCTTT CASSPKTGQSTEAFF
NA TRBD2 TRBJ2-1 18 TRBV27 TGTGCCAGCAGTTCTTTAAGACTAGCGGGAGGGAGAGACAATGAGCAGTTCTTC CASSSLRLAGGRDNEQFF
NA NA TRBJ1-2 10 TRBV10-3 TGTGCCATCAGTGAGCTCGGACTATACTTC CAISELGLYF
NA NA TRBJ1-4 15 TRBV6-6 TGTGCCAGCAGTTTCTCACAGGGTGGTAGTGGAAAACTGTTTTTT CASSFSQGGSGKLFF